This T cell receptor (beta chain) was identified during a study of regulatory T cells in long-lasting Graves disease (dated by TCRdb to the early 2020s). A note on the overall study: Persistent Graves' disease was defined as persistently positive TSH receptor autoantibodies together with antithyroid drug treatment for over 5 years. The study took place in China and was registered as a clinical trial. A total of 35 or so samples underwent TCR sequencing: some 13 from persistent and approximately 20 from newly diagnosed Graves' disease patients. Patients with persistent Graves' disease were compared with patients with newly diagnosed Graves' disease using TCR sequencing and RNA sequencing of peripheral blood. Antithyroid drugs had been taken for approximately 9.7 years on average by persistent Graves' disease patients in the clinical cohort.

Library generation was performed with multiplex PCR. Instrument used: Illumina HiSeq 4000. To build TCR beta libraries, CDR3 regions were amplified by Arm-PCR using iRepertoire HTBI primers. Before sequencing, the PCR products underwent gel purification. In the original analysis: Across samples, about 64 TRBV and 14 TRBJ segments were identified and used for gene usage analysis of CDR3 amino acid clonotypes. COPE and FqMerger were used to merge the filtered high-quality paired reads into contigs. Contigs were aligned with BLAST to IMGT TRBV, TRBD and TRBJ reference genes, and CDR3 was defined per IMGT. Clonotypes above 0.1% frequency were classified as highly expanded clones. Shannon entropy served as the measure of repertoire diversity, while the Gini coefficient captured V-J evenness. Public clonotypes were defined as clonotypes shared by more than one individual. TCRdb trimmed the raw reads at Q25, called clones with MiXCR and kept productive beta chains. Duplicate CDR3 protein sequences are folded into a single record with the most common DNA and genes. For this entry, the V and J calls and clone size follow TCRdb and not the study's own pipeline. This sample has 350,000 to 450,000 distinct CDR3 sequences in its table, and under 25% of those were observed once. The top ten clonotypes cover approximately 15% of the sample.

Via the germline V gene, CDR1 is SGDLS and CDR2 YYNGEE. V sheds 0 bases and J sheds 3 bases, leaving 11 bases between their ends. The CDR3 contains 15 residues, cysteine and phenylalanine counted. The read is trimmed to its CDR3 DNA, 45 bases read in frame from base 1. Findings and caveats that apply to the study as a whole: Patients with persistent disease shared more public clonotypes (under 3,000) than newly diagnosed patients did (roughly 970). Only the TCR beta chain was sequenced and analyzed. The small sample size was acknowledged by the authors as a limitation that may reduce accuracy. Persistent disease showed preferential use of TRBV28, TRBJ1-2 and TRBJ2-5, whereas newly diagnosed disease favored TRBV20-1 and TRBJ2-1. Because the primary lesion, thyroid tissue, could not be accessed, the study looked at peripheral blood alone. Lower TCR Shannon entropy and fewer highly expanded clones were observed in persistent Graves' disease patients than in newly diagnosed patients, which suggested clonal expansion.

This clonotype occurred a few times. Its target antigen remains unknown. One base away there is no much larger clone; base qualities are not given. The sample's time point label, in plain terms: persistent/refractory GD, antithyroid drugs over 5 years with positive TRAb. RNA was extracted from PBMCs in TRIzol for both TCR sequencing and RNA sequencing. The diagnosis of Graves' disease was made according to American Thyroid Association guidelines. Patients for the study were recruited at an endocrinology department in Xi'an, China. Each patient gave 7 to 9.5 milliliters of peripheral blood, collected in an EDTA anticoagulant tube. Ficoll Paque Plus density gradient separation was used to isolate PBMCs, and no additional T cell sorting was done. An Agilent 2100 Bioanalyzer and agarose gel were used to check RNA quality, and a NanoDrop 2000 was used to measure RNA concentration.

In this chain, TRBV9 is recombined with TRBJ2-3; the D gene identity is not certain. Source: peripheral blood mononuclear cells (PBMCs), taken when the disease was refractory, from a patient treated with antithyroid drugs. The TCR originated in a female donor with Graves disease. The CDR3 region has the sequence CASSVASVWTDTQYF. The nucleotide sequence reads as follows: TGTGCCAGCAGCGTAGCTAGTGTGTGGACAGATACGCAGTATTTT.